One and the same sample provided the 7 T cell receptor beta chains below, sequenced in a study of T-cell reconstitution after alpha-beta-depleted transplantation in children. Unique molecular identifiers were incorporated during preparation of the TCRbeta library. MiXCR, applied by TCRdb to the PCR reads, yields one record per CDR3 protein. The sample has about 340,000 distinct CDR3 sequences; about an eighth are singletons. Sequenced material: PBMCs, taken from the stem cell graft. The receptors come from a human donor who donated a stem cell graft to a child with Fanconi anemia.

The rearrangement uses TRBV12-3 or TRBV12-4 and TRBJ1-6; D unresolved. The CDR3 runs to 14 residues. Between the trimmed V and J ends, which lost 7 bases and 10 bases, there was a span of 17 bases. The CDR3 DNA reads TGTGCCAGCACCGAGACGCTTCCCCGATCACCCCTCCACTTT. This translates into CASTETLPRSPLHF.

This clonotype appeared many times. The V and J genes are TRBV5-6 and TRBJ1-1; D is unclear. Germline V gene sequence: CDR1 SGHDT, CDR2 YYEEEE. This CDR3 has 14 amino acids. The V end lost 5 bases, the J end lost 0 bases, and 11 bases lay between the germline ends. In nucleotides, the CDR3 is TGTGCCAGCAGTCGAAGAGGGATGAACACTGAAGCTTTCTTT. This translates into CASSRRGMNTEAFF.

Many counts were recorded for this clonotype. The J gene is TRBJ2-1, the V gene TRBV29-1, with D unresolved. V was clipped by 4 bases and J by 7 bases, with 11 bases between them. Per germline, CDR1 SQVTM and CDR2 ANQGSEA. CDR3 size: 12 residues. The CDR3 loop reads CSVVPTRNEQFF. The CDR3 DNA sequence: TGCAGCGTTGTGCCTACAAGGAATGAGCAGTTCTTC.

The CDR3 nucleotides are TGTGCCAGCAGCTTGAACGTAGCTGAAGCTTTCTTT. The encoded protein is CASSLNVAEAFF. The chain links TRBV11-2 to TRBJ1-1; D is uncertain. This CDR3 comprises 12 residues. V was trimmed by 3 bases and J by 6 bases, leaving 8 bases between them. The germline V gene has CDR1 SGHAT and CDR2 FQNNGV.

The chain combines TRBV6-2 or TRBV6-3 with TRBJ2-2; a possible D gene is TRBD1 (5 bases). V was cut by 2 bases and J by 5 bases, with 30 bases left in between. This CDR3 comprises 21 residues. Germline V gene data show CDR1 as MNHEY and CDR2 as SVGEGT. CDR3 loop: CASSYNPQTVLSSPRTGELFF. The DNA for the CDR3 is TGTGCCAGCAGTTACAATCCCCAGACAGTGTTATCCTCCCCGAGGACCGGGGAGCTGTTTTTT.

The rearrangement links TRBV29-1 to TRBJ2-5; D not certain. CDR3 length: 13 residues. Looked up from germline, CDR1 is SQVTM and CDR2 is ANQGSEA. V shed 6 bases and J shed 4 bases, with 15 bases lying between them. The CDR3 region is CSVAAGFGETQYF. CDR3 nucleotides: TGCAGCGTCGCAGCCGGGTTTGGAGAGACCCAGTACTTC.

This clonotype was observed many times. The chain has TRBV5-1 and TRBJ2-1; either TRBD1 or TRBD2 may supply D (5 bases each). Trimming took off 0 bases at V and 5 bases at J, with 9 bases between the two ends. CDR1 SGHRS and CDR2 YFSETQ come from the germline V gene. This CDR3 spans 14 amino acids. The CDR3 spells CASSLGDGNNEQFF. The CDR3, as DNA: TGCGCCAGCAGCTTGGGGGACGGTAACAATGAGCAGTTCTTC.